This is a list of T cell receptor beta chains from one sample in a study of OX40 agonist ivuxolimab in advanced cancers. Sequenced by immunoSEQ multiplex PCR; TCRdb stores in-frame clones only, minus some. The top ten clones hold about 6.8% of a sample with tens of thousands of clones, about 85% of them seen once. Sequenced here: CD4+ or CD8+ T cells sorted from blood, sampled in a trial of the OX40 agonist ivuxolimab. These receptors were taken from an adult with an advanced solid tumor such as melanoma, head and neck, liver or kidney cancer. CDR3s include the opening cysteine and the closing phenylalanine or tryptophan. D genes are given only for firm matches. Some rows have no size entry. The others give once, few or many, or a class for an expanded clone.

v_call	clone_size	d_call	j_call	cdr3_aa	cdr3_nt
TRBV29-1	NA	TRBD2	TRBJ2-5	CSVSLTSGQETQYF	TGCAGCGTCAGCCTAACTAGCGGCCAAGAGACCCAGTACTTC
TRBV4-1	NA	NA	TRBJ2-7	CASSQDWADYPPYEQYF	TGCGCCAGCAGCCAAGATTGGGCGGACTATCCACCCTACGAGCAGTACTTC
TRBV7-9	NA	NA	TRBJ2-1	CASSLKPSATNHEQFF	TGTGCCAGCAGCTTAAAACCGAGTGCTACAAATCATGAGCAGTTCTTC
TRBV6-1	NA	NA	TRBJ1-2	CASGAQRPNYGYTF	TGTGCCAGCGGAGCACAGAGGCCTAACTATGGCTACACCTTC
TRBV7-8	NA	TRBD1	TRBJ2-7	CASSRGTGGYEQYF	TGTGCCAGCAGCCGCGGGACAGGAGGCTACGAGCAGTACTTC
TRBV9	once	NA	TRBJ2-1	CASSVDPSAVNEQFF	TGTGCCAGCAGCGTAGATCCTAGCGCCGTCAATGAGCAGTTCTTC
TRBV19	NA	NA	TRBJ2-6	CASSELRSLSGANVLTF	TGTGCCAGTAGTGAGTTACGGTCTCTCTCTGGGGCCAACGTCCTGACTTTC
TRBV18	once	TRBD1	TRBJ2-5	CASSPTMGQQETQYF	TGTGCCAGCTCACCGACAATGGGACAGCAAGAGACCCAGTACTTC
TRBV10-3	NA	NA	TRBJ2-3	CAISDPTENTQYF	TGTGCCATCAGTGACCCCACAGAAAACACGCAGTATTTT
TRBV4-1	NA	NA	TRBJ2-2	CASSQGGSSNTGELFF	TGCGCCAGCAGCCAAGGGGGCAGTTCGAACACCGGGGAGCTGTTTTTT
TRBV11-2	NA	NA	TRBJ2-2	CASSLGGSTGELFF	TGTGCCAGCAGCTTAGGAGGCAGCACCGGGGAGCTGTTTTTT
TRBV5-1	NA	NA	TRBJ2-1	CASSLSPSLYNEQFF	TGCGCCAGCAGCTTGAGTCCTTCACTCTACAATGAGCAGTTCTTC
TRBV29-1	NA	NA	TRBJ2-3	CSVDRQSTDTQYF	TGCAGCGTTGACAGGCAGAGCACAGATACGCAGTATTTT
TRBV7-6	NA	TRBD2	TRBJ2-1	CASSLVAGLYNEQFF	TGTGCCAGCAGCTTAGTAGCGGGGCTATACAATGAGCAGTTCTTC
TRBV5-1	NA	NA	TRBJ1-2	CASSPPGVDGYTF	TGCGCCAGCAGCCCCCCCGGGGTGGATGGCTACACCTTC
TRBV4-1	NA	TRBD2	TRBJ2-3	CASSPRQRGPSTDTQYF	TGCGCCAGCAGCCCTAGGCAGCGGGGTCCAAGCACAGATACGCAGTATTTT
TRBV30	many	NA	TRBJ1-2	CARAGLGYTF	TGTGCCCGGGCAGGTCTTGGCTACACCTTC
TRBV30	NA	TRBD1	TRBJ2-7	CAWSYGTAYEQYF	TGTGCCTGGAGCTATGGGACAGCTTACGAGCAGTACTTC
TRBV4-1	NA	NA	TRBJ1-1	CASSQYIVMNTEAFF	TGCGCCAGCAGCCAGTACATAGTCATGAACACTGAAGCTTTCTTT
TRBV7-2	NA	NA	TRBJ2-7	CASSLEGWVSGQLSYEQYF	TGTGCCAGCAGCTTAGAAGGATGGGTCTCGGGACAACTCTCCTACGAGCAGTACTTC
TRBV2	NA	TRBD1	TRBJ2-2	CASSDTGVTNTGELFF	TGTGCCAGCAGCGACACAGGGGTCACGAACACCGGGGAGCTGTTTTTT
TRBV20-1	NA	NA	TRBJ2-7	CSARDFYEQYF	TGCAGTGCTAGAGATTTCTACGAGCAGTACTTC
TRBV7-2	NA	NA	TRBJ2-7	CASSLVTPSYEQYF	TGTGCCAGCAGCTTAGTGACACCTTCCTACGAGCAGTACTTC
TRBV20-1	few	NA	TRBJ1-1	CSATEPERAFF	TGCAGTGCTACGGAGCCTGAAAGAGCTTTCTTT
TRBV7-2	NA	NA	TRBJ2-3	CASSPRGIANKAQYF	TGTGCCAGCAGCCCACGGGGGATAGCTAACAAAGCGCAGTATTTT
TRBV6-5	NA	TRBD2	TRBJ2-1	CASTTSGFYNEQFF	TGTGCCAGCACCACTAGCGGGTTCTACAATGAGCAGTTCTTC
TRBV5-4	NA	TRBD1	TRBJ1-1	CASSPQGTGGINTEAFF	TGTGCCAGCAGTCCCCAGGGGACAGGGGGGATAAACACTGAAGCTTTCTTT